The rows below give T cell receptor beta chains drawn from one sample of a study of blood T cell repertoires in COVID-19. The protocol was immunoSEQ multiplex PCR, while the TCRdb copy is restricted to in-frame clones and leaves out a portion. The sample lists 350,000 to 450,000 clones; approximately 86% were seen once. Sequenced material: peripheral blood. The receptors derive from a woman aged 55-69 years with COVID-19, enrolled during active disease. Each CDR3 is given without its conserved first and last residue. The D gene is left open where the match is weak.

CDR3 | V | D
ASSPPGGDTEAF | TRBV18 | TRBD1
ASTPSLAGNQETQY | TRBV7-9 | TRBD2
ASSLQGDGELF | TRBV5-1 | TRBD1
ASSPTGTSGTSYEQY | TRBV5-8 | TRBD2
ASSPREGSYEQY | TRBV5-1 | TRBD2
AWSLGGRQETQY | TRBV30 | .
ASSQGGNNEQF | TRBV19 | .
ASSPYRESSYNSPLH | TRBV9 | .
ASSGGSGGKTEAF | TRBV5-5 | TRBD1
ASSTSSGSTDTQY | TRBV7-2 | TRBD2
ASSQQQGGGYT | TRBV3-1/TRBV3-2 | .
ASSLQQGASEGYT | TRBV25-1 | TRBD1
ASSPLGGTYNEQF | TRBV7-3 | TRBD2
ASSLIGTGENEQF | TRBV9 | TRBD1
ASSWTGLAKNIQY | TRBV6-6 | .
AISESAGGGETQY | TRBV10-3 | TRBD2
ASGAGGAAEAF | TRBV12-5 | .
ASSLNRGGNEQF | TRBV7-3 | .
SAQLGQGAIDEQY | TRBV29-1 | TRBD1
ASSLDRETEAF | TRBV5-1 | .
ASSASGTGTLRTEAF | TRBV9 | TRBD1
ASSSGQGMYGYT | TRBV27 | TRBD1
ASSLGLAGGNTQY | TRBV5-1 | TRBD2
ASSQVQNYGYT | TRBV3-1/TRBV3-2 | .
ASSLSSPGGRSTEAF | TRBV7-9 | .
ASSPPRGTGQPQH | TRBV6-5 | .
ASSESTGVYGYT | TRBV6-1 | TRBD1
ASSREPGENYGYT | TRBV4-1 | .
ASFGTDRPYEQY | TRBV7-6 | TRBD1
ATSEGGQETQY | TRBV24-1 | .